These 30 T cell receptor beta chains were all obtained from the same sample, sequenced in a study of T cell responses to AZD1222 COVID-19 vaccine. Repertoires were generated with immunoSEQ multiplex PCR, while TCRdb's copy carries only in-frame clones and drops some. This table holds 65,000 to 85,000 clones, roughly 90% found once. The sample consisted of peripheral blood, taken on day 0 of AZD1222 vaccination. The receptors come from an adult in good health.

The chain links TRBV5-1 to TRBJ1-2; TRBD1 is a possible D gene (6 bases). The ends were cut back, 0 bases at V and 0 bases at J, with 9 bases in the middle. Germline CDR1 is SGHRS and CDR2 is YFSETQ. The CDR3 totals 15 residues. The CDR3 bases are TGCGCCAGCAGCTTGGACAGGGTAACTAACTATGGCTACACCTTC. Translated, it gives CASSLDRVTNYGYTF.

The chain uses TRBV7-9 and TRBJ1-6; TRBD1 matches 7 bases. With V trimmed by 5 bases and J by 7 bases, 5 bases remained unmatched. In germline, CDR1 is SEHNR, CDR2 FQNEAQ (reference sequence). The CDR3 has 14 residues. As DNA, the CDR3 is TGTGCCAGCAGCCGGACAGGATACAATTCACCCCTCCACTTT. This translates into CASSRTGYNSPLHF.

J is TRBJ1-2 and V is TRBV6-4; D uncertain. Trimming removed 6 bases from V and 0 bases from J, with 8 bases in between. This CDR3 spans 13 amino acids. Germline CDR1 and CDR2: MRHNA and SNTAGT. CDR3 nucleotide sequence: TGTGCCAGCAGCCGGGGAGCTAACTATGGCTACACCTTC. This gives the protein CASSRGANYGYTF.

This chain connects TRBV25-1 to TRBJ2-1, with a tentative D call TRBD2 (6 bases). The V end was cut by 6 bases, the J end by 5 bases, with 14 bases between. The germline gives CDR1 MGHDK, CDR2 SYGVNS. The CDR3 length is 14 residues. CDR3 coding DNA: TGTGCCAGCAGCCACGGAGGGGCCCACAATGAGCAGTTCTTC. Amino acid sequence: CASSHGGAHNEQFF.

The rearrangement links TRBV28 to TRBJ2-3; D is possibly TRBD1 or TRBD2 (5 bases each). V was cut by 5 bases and J by 2 bases, with 17 bases left in between. Germline assignment: CDR1 MDHEN and CDR2 SYDVKM. The CDR3 covers 16 residues. Here the CDR3 reads CASSPYGAGDTDTQYF. CDR3 bases: TGTGCCAGCAGTCCCTACGGGGCTGGTGACACAGATACGCAGTATTTT.

This clone was counted a single time. The genes are TRBV19 and TRBJ1-6; the match to TRBD1 covers 12 bases. The CDR3 loop spans 16 amino acids. V trimming: 3 bases; J trimming: 10 bases; junction bases outside the gene matches: 7. The germline V gene encodes CDR1 LNHDA and CDR2 SQIVND (reference sequence). The CDR3 loop is CASSMSGQGAYSPLHF. DNA for the CDR3: TGTGCCAGTAGTATGTCGGGACAGGGGGCTTACTCACCCCTCCACTTT.

This clone was observed a single time. This chain connects TRBV28 to TRBJ2-4, with a tentative D call TRBD2 (6 bases). V was pared by 4 bases and J by 10 bases, with 14 bases between. The CDR3 runs to 13 residues. Germline loops: CDR1 MDHEN, CDR2 SYDVKM. The CDR3 loop reads CASSSGAGRIQYF. CDR3 in DNA: TGTGCCAGCAGTTCCGGGGCAGGGAGGATTCAGTACTTC.

The V call is TRBV12-5, the J call TRBJ2-2, with a possible D match to TRBD2 (5 bases). This CDR3 contains 13 residues. Per the germline V gene, CDR1 is LGHNT and CDR2 is FRNRAP. The germline V and J ends were trimmed by 9 bases and 8 bases, with 16 bases remaining between them. The CDR3 spells CASRYSPGGELFF. CDR3 DNA: TGTGCTAGCCGATATTCACCGGGGGGGGAGCTGTTTTTT.

The gene calls are TRBV11-3 and TRBJ2-1; D is undetermined. Germline V CDR1 and CDR2: SGHNT, YENEEA. The CDR3 spans 14 residues. V shed 1 base and J shed 0 bases, with 4 bases lying between them. The DNA of the CDR3 is TGTGCCAGCAGCTTAGGGGCCTCCTACAATGAGCAGTTCTTC. Translation gives CASSLGASYNEQFF.

This chain connects TRBV5-1 to TRBJ2-3, with unresolved D. Trimming removed 0 bases at V and 2 bases at J, with 13 bases between. The CDR3 totals 16 residues. Germline V gene sequence: CDR1 SGHRS, CDR2 YFSETQ. This chain's CDR3 is CASSLGFARATDTQYF. In DNA, the CDR3 is TGCGCCAGCAGCTTGGGTTTTGCTAGGGCCACAGATACGCAGTATTTT. Full variable domain (rest looked up from reference TRBV5-1 and TRBJ2-3): KAGVTQTPRYLIKTRGQQVTLSCSPISGHRSVSWYQQTPGQGLQFLFEYFSETQRNKGNFPGRFSGRQFSNSRSEMNVSTLELGDSALYLCASSLGFARATDTQYFGPGTRLTVL.

CDR3 in amino acids: CASSLGTGGNEQYF. CDR3 DNA: TGCGCCAGCAGCTTGGGGACGGGAGGTAACGAGCAGTACTTC. This chain uses TRBV5-1 with TRBJ2-7; 7 bases match TRBD2. The junction had 5 bases not matched to a gene; V was cut back by 0 bases and J by 5 bases. CDR1 and CDR2 from the germline V gene are SGHRS and YFSETQ. The CDR3 is 14 amino acids.

The CDR3 DNA follows: TGTGCCAGCAGCCAAGATTTAGGGGCTGGAAACACCATATATTTT. This gives the protein CASSQDLGAGNTIYF. V gene TRBV14 combines with J gene TRBJ1-3; maybe TRBD1 (5 bases). Germline CDR1 and CDR2: SGHDN and FVKESK. Trimming removed 0 bases from V and 2 bases from J, with 8 bases in between. This CDR3 comprises 15 residues.

V is TRBV28 and J is TRBJ1-2; D gene ambiguous. Per germline, CDR1 MDHEN and CDR2 SYDVKM. The CDR3 spans 14 residues. The V end lost 2 bases, the J end lost 4 bases, and 11 bases lay between the germline ends. The CDR3 region has the DNA TGTGCCAGCAGTTTAACGGCCGGGATCTATGGCTACACCTTC. It specifies CASSLTAGIYGYTF.

This chain connects TRBV4-1 to TRBJ2-1, with D unresolved. The CDR3 is 11 residues long. CDR1 is MGHRA, CDR2 YSYEKL, per germline. The V and J ends lost 5 bases and 5 bases respectively, with 4 bases between them. Here the CDR3 DNA reads TGCGCCAGCAGCTTCCACAATGAGCAGTTCTTC. Amino acid sequence: CASSFHNEQFF.

On this clone: At one boundary the junction diverges from the germline segment, which might be a read error. V usage is TRBV3-1 (or the pseudogene TRBV3-2) and J usage is TRBJ2-6; TRBD1 agrees at 8 bases. The V gene's germline CDR1 is LGHDT and CDR2 YNNKEL (reference sequence). The CDR3 totals 17 residues. CDR3 in amino acids: CASRQGQGDSGANVLTF. The CDR3 DNA reads as TGTGCCAGCAGACAAGGACAGGGAGACTCTGGGGCCAACGTCCTGACTTTC.

This clone came up once. The V and J genes are TRBV3-1 (or the pseudogene TRBV3-2) and TRBJ1-1; 10 nucleotides line up with TRBD1. Trimming removed 4 bases from V and 11 bases from J; junction bases left unmatched: 13. Germline V lookup: CDR1 LGHDT, CDR2 YNNKEL (reference sequence). This CDR3 contains 15 residues. CDR3 DNA: TGTGCCAGCAGCCTCAATCCCGGGACAGGGGACGTCGCTTTCTTT. It codes for CASSLNPGTGDVAFF.

The chain's CDR3 is CASSVQQGATGNTIYF. Here the CDR3 DNA reads TGTGCCAGCAGCGTTCAACAGGGGGCGACAGGAAACACCATATATTTT. This chain links TRBV7-2 with TRBJ1-3; 9 bases align to TRBD1. V gave up 5 bases and J gave up 4 bases; unmatched junction bases: 9. Germline-derived CDR1 and CDR2 are SGHTA and FQGNSA. This CDR3 contains 16 residues. The variable domain in full, with the rest retrieved from reference TRBV7-2 and TRBJ1-3, is GAGVSQSPSNKVTEKGKDVELRCDPISGHTALYWYRQSLGQGLEFLIYFQGNSAPDKSGLPSDRFSAERTGGSVSTLTIQRTQQEDSAVYLCASSVQQGATGNTIYFGEGSWLTVV.

This clone turned up a few times. The chain uses TRBV6-5 and TRBJ1-5; possibly TRBD1 for D (5 bases). This CDR3 spans 15 amino acids. Trimming pared 5 bases from V and 6 bases from J, leaving 17 bases between. Germline CDR1 and CDR2: MNHEY and SVGAGI. CDR3 sequence: CASSPLGGMGQPQHF. CDR3 nucleotide sequence: TGTGCCAGCAGTCCCCTGGGGGGGATGGGTCAGCCCCAGCATTTT.

The chain combines TRBV6-5 with TRBJ2-4; D not certain. The germline CDR1 and CDR2 sequences are MNHEY and SVGAGI. The ends were cut back, 4 bases at V and 7 bases at J, with 8 bases in the middle. The CDR3 totals 12 residues. CDR3 protein: CASSSGGNIQYF. CDR3 coding DNA: TGTGCCAGCAGTTCGGGTGGGAACATTCAGTACTTC.

The chain couples TRBV5-4 to TRBJ2-7; 10 bases line up with TRBD1. The germline CDR1 and CDR2 sequences are SGHNT and YYREEE (reference sequence). Trimming took 9 bases from V and 2 from J; bases not matched to a gene: 8. The CDR3 spans 14 residues. CDR3 nucleotides: TGTGCCACAACATACGGGACAGGGGCCTACGAGCAGTACTTC. Translation: CATTYGTGAYEQYF.

The J gene is TRBJ1-2, the V gene TRBV11-2; D perhaps matches TRBD1 (6 bases). The CDR3 length is 13 residues. The ends were cut back, 5 bases at V and 2 bases at J, with 9 bases in the middle. Looked up from germline, CDR1 is SGHAT and CDR2 is FQNNGV. CDR3 DNA: TGTGCCAGCAGCCGAGGGACAAACTATGGCTACACCTTC. This translates into CASSRGTNYGYTF.

The J gene is TRBJ2-1, the V gene TRBV14; 9 bases line up with TRBD2. J lost 9 bases, V lost 1 base, and 7 bases had no gene match. The CDR3 totals 15 residues. Germline V CDR1 and CDR2: SGHDN, FVKESK. The CDR3 loop is CASSQALAGVREQFF. In DNA, the CDR3 is TGTGCCAGCAGCCAAGCATTAGCGGGGGTTCGTGAGCAGTTCTTC.

The chain couples TRBV25-1 to TRBJ2-1; 10 positions agree with TRBD2. The V gene end was trimmed by 0 bases and the J gene end by 9 bases; junction bases not matched to a gene: 11. Per the germline V gene, CDR1 is MGHDK and CDR2 is SYGVNS. The CDR3 is made up of 17 amino acids. In nucleotides, the CDR3 is TGTGCCAGCAGTGAATATTTTTCTAGCGGGGGCCCGGGTGAGCAGTTCTTC. Amino acids: CASSEYFSSGGPGEQFF.

V and J are TRBV7-2 and TRBJ2-5, with 11 bases lining up with TRBD2. V gave up 9 bases and J gave up 2 bases; unmatched junction bases: 2. The germline V gene encodes CDR1 SGHTA and CDR2 FQGNSA. This CDR3 has 13 residues. The CDR3 sequence: CASSGGAQETQYF. In nucleotides, the CDR3 is TGTGCCAGTAGCGGGGGGGCTCAAGAGACCCAGTACTTC.

The chain uses TRBV10-3 and TRBJ1-5; TRBD1 agrees at 7 bases. CDR1 is ENHRY, CDR2 SYGVKD, per germline. Trimming at V came to 3 bases and at J to 5 bases, leaving 4 bases not matched to a gene. The CDR3 sequence is 14 residues long. CDR3: CAISEGRGDQPQHF. CDR3 coding DNA: TGTGCCATCAGTGAAGGCAGGGGGGATCAGCCCCAGCATTTT.

The rearrangement uses TRBV4-1 and TRBJ2-1; 13 positions match TRBD2. The ends lost 1 base at V and 7 bases at J; junction bases unmatched: 7. The CDR3 has 17 amino acids. Germline V CDR1 and CDR2: MGHRA, YSYEKL. CDR3 sequence reads: CASSQGYGTSGKNEQFF. The DNA of the CDR3 is TGCGCCAGCAGCCAAGGCTACGGGACTAGCGGGAAGAATGAGCAGTTCTTC.

This rearrangement joins TRBV11-1 to TRBJ2-1, with D possibly matching TRBD2 (6 bases). CDR1 SGHAT and CDR2 FQDESV come from the germline V gene (reference sequence). The CDR3 has 14 amino acids. Trimming left V 3 bases short and J 6 bases short, with 12 bases between. The CDR3 bases are TGTGCCAGCAGCTTCGGCCGGGAGTTCAATGAGCAGTTCTTC. Its translation is CASSFGREFNEQFF.

The genes are TRBV5-5 and TRBJ1-1; maybe TRBD1 (5 bases). V lost 0 bases, J lost 7 bases, and 16 bases lay in between. Per germline, CDR1 SGHKS and CDR2 YYEKEE (reference sequence). The CDR3 loop spans 15 amino acids. The CDR3 DNA follows: TGTGCCAGCAGCTTGGCCCCGAGCAGGGCGAATGAAGCTTTCTTT. This gives the protein CASSLAPSRANEAFF.

V is TRBV11-2 and J is TRBJ2-7; 7 bases are a match to TRBD1. V was pared by 5 bases and J by 6 bases, with 10 bases of the junction left unmatched. The germline V gene encodes CDR1 SGHAT and CDR2 FQNNGV. The CDR3 is 14 residues long. CDR3 bases: TGTGCCAGCAGCGTTAGGACAGGCGAAGTCGAGCAGTACTTC. Translating it yields CASSVRTGEVEQYF.

This chain uses TRBV11-2 with TRBJ2-3, with 7 bases lining up with TRBD2. The CDR3 covers 16 residues. The ends lost 5 bases at V and 2 bases at J; junction bases unmatched: 10. CDR1 is SGHAT and CDR2 is FQNNGV in the germline V gene. The CDR3 loop is CASSPWGGGVTDTQYF. The CDR3, as DNA: TGTGCCAGCAGCCCTTGGGGGGGAGGCGTCACAGATACGCAGTATTTT.